This T cell receptor beta chain appears in the sequencing data of a study of control samples from healthy donors and cancer patients. With 6 bases clipped from V and 2 bases from J, the junction kept 4 bases outside the gene matches. This CDR3 region has 14 residues. Germline V gives CDR1 LNHDA, CDR2 SQIVND (reference sequence). Profiling relied on immunoSEQ multiplex PCR, and the TCRdb table lists in-frame clones only, not all of them. The sample contains 100,000 to 150,000 clones, about 90% of which appear only once. The TCR comes from a man aged 50-60 years with head and neck cancer. V usage is TRBV19 and J usage is TRBJ2-7, with TRBD2 matching 10 bases. Sequencing was performed on PBMCs. The CDR3 loop is CASSLSGRAYEQYF. Written as DNA, the CDR3 is TGTGCCAGTAGCCTGAGCGGGAGGGCCTACGAGCAGTACTTC.